This entry is about one T cell receptor (beta chain). This clone appeared many times. This clone's antigen is unknown. No qualities accompany the bases; no much larger clone lies one base away. TCRbeta CDR3 regions were amplified from genomic DNA by means of the immunoSEQ Assay, a bias-controlled multiplex PCR. As for the authors' bioinformatics: The number of nucleated cells in each sample was estimated from the amplification of reference gene primers within the assay. Sequence reads were collapsed and filtered to measure the absolute abundance of every unique TCRbeta CDR3 rearrangement. For each sample, productive Simpson clonality was calculated as the square root of Simpson's diversity index over productive rearrangements. TCRdb retrieved this table from immuneACCESS and kept in-frame rearrangements only. Not all clones are present; in checked studies, unresolved V genes account for under half, and no reason is known for the remainder. That table supplies the V and J calls and clone size; D and trimming were determined from the DNA. The sample records approximately 49,000 clones, about 71% of which are singletons. Jointly, the top ten make up about 8.8% of the sample.

The sample originates from a study of blood T cell repertoires in COVID-19 (dated by TCRdb to 2018 to 2020). Regarding the research as a whole: Collaborator samples came from the United States, Italy and Spain and covered acute and convalescent phases of COVID-19. The repertoires were made available in a free public database intended to serve as a resource for research on the immune response to SARS-CoV-2. Where available, HLA class I and class II types were taken from metadata supplied by the sample provider and were not determined by assay-based typing. A de-identified subject ID, COVID-19 status, age in years and sex were almost always included in the sample metadata. The dataset comprised deeply sampled blood TCRbeta repertoires from subjects exposed to, actively infected with, or recovered from COVID-19. The samples were drawn from the first 160 participants of the ongoing ImmuneRACE study and from roughly 1,300 subjects provided by 6 global collaborators. The material from the prospective study consisted of cDNA or gDNA derived from T cells, B-cell-depleted T cells, or PBMCs.

Whole blood was collected in K2EDTA tubes by collaborating institutions according to the institutions' own protocols. For TCRbeta analysis, collaborators shipped samples in one of three forms: frozen whole blood, isolated PBMCs, or DNA extracted from either of those sample types. Overall results and qualifications from the work: The quantity of clinical and demographic metadata differed by source and by participant and was supplied without curation.

The germline V gene encodes CDR1 LGHDT and CDR2 YNNKEL (reference sequence). The CDR3 spans 13 residues, from the cysteine through the phenylalanine. CDR3 DNA is the only sequence kept; it has 39 bases, read in frame from the first base. Here V drops 11 bases and J drops 4 bases, and the junction holds 7 bases not matched to any gene. The sample consisted of peripheral blood. This TCR came from an older woman with acute or convalescent COVID-19. In this chain, TRBV3-1 (or the pseudogene TRBV3-2) is recombined with TRBJ2-2; 7 of the junction bases match TRBD2. The nucleotide sequence reads TGTGCCGTCCGGGACTACTCCACCGGGGAGCTGTTTTTT. Its product reads: CAVRDYSTGELFF.